A selection of T cell receptor beta chains follows, all from one sample in a study of cytomegalovirus exposure and HLA in healthy donors. Measured with immunoSEQ multiplex PCR; TCRdb has only the in-frame clones, and not every one. The repertoire holds 170,000 or so clones, with around 77% as singletons. Material for sequencing was PBMCs. These receptors all stem from a woman aged 45-65 years in good health and CMV-seropositive. Each CDR3 is given with its conserved first and last residue. The order of the fields is J gene, V gene, D gene, clone size, CDR3 DNA, CDR3 protein. The D gene is left open where the match is weak. For some rows the clone size is stated as once, few or many, or as a class when expanded; others skip it.

>TRBJ2-7|TRBV11-2|-|-
TGTGCCAGCAGCCTGGGAGTCTACGAGCAGTACTTC
CASSLGVYEQYF
>TRBJ2-1|TRBV5-1|TRBD2|-
TGCGCCAGCAGCTTGGTTGCGGGAGGGCCTGTTGAGCAGTTCTTC
CASSLVAGGPVEQFF
>TRBJ1-1|TRBV4-3|TRBD1|-
TGCGCCAGCAGCCAAGAGGCCGGACAGGAGGCTTTCTTT
CASSQEAGQEAFF
>TRBJ1-2|TRBV6-1|-|-
TGTGCCAGCAGTGAAGCCCCCTCCTACTATGGCTACACCTTC
CASSEAPSYYGYTF
>TRBJ2-1|TRBV27|-|-
TGTGCCAGCTCTTTAGGGGTTGACTACAATGAGCAGTTCTTC
CASSLGVDYNEQFF
>TRBJ2-1|TRBV9|TRBD2|-
TGTGCCAGCAGCGTAGCTGACCAGAGACTAGCTTACAATGAGCAGTTCTTC
CASSVADQRLAYNEQFF
>TRBJ1-1|TRBV6-1|TRBD1|-
TGTGCCAGTTTAAGACAGGGGAACACTGAAGCTTTCTTT
CASLRQGNTEAFF
>TRBJ1-1|TRBV7-2|TRBD1|few
TGTGCCAGCAGCGCCGACAGGGGGTGGAACACTGAAGCTTTCTTT
CASSADRGWNTEAFF
>TRBJ1-1|TRBV4-3|-|-
TGCGCCAGCAGCCAAGAAACCGGAGAGAACACTGAAGCTTTCTTT
CASSQETGENTEAFF
>TRBJ1-4|TRBV29-1|TRBD1|-
TGCAGCGCGGACAGGGGTGAAAAACTGTTTTTT
CSADRGEKLFF
>TRBJ1-2|TRBV18|-|-
TGTGCCAGCTCGACAGTGGCTAACTATGGCTACACCTTC
CASSTVANYGYTF
>TRBJ2-7|TRBV5-1|TRBD1|-
TGCGCCAGCAGCCCGGGACAGGGAGAAGGGCAGTACTTC
CASSPGQGEGQYF
>TRBJ2-6|TRBV6-5|-|-
TGTGCCAGCAGGACGGCGGGTACTGGGGCCAACGTCCTGACTTTC
CASRTAGTGANVLTF
>TRBJ1-5|TRBV6-1|TRBD1|-
TGTGCCAGCAGGATGGGACAGGGGGACAATCAGCCCCAGCATTTT
CASRMGQGDNQPQHF
>TRBJ2-1|TRBV5-4|-|-
TGTGCCAGCAGCTCTCTGTTCGGGAGTTACAATGAGCAGTTCTTC
CASSSLFGSYNEQFF
>TRBJ1-5|TRBV7-9|TRBD1|-
TGTTCCAGCAGTCAGACAGGGGGGTTTAATCAGCCCCAGCATTTT
CSSSQTGGFNQPQHF
>TRBJ2-2|TRBV7-2|-|-
TGTGCCAGCAGCTTAGTTACGAGACAGCGTGAGCTGTTTTTT
CASSLVTRQRELFF
>TRBJ1-2|TRBV5-1|-|-
TGCGCCAGCAGCTTGGCCACAGGGTACTATGGCTACACCTTC
CASSLATGYYGYTF
>TRBJ2-7|TRBV5-4|-|-
TGTGCCAGCAGCCCGTTACCAAGCGGGCCCCAGCAGTACTTC
CASSPLPSGPQQYF
>TRBJ2-5|TRBV25-1|-|once
TGTGCCAGCAGTGCCACGGGTACCCAAGAGACCCAGTACTTC
CASSATGTQETQYF
>TRBJ1-1|TRBV7-2|-|-
TGTGCCAGCAGTCTGAGGGAGGGACGGTGGACTTTCTTT
CASSLREGRWTFF
>TRBJ1-5|TRBV19|-|-
TGTGCCAGTAGTATCCGGGTATCGGGCAATCAGCCCCAGCATTTT
CASSIRVSGNQPQHF
>TRBJ2-5|TRBV27|TRBD2|-
TGTGCCAGCAGTTTCGGGCGGGGGGGGTCCCTCCAAGAGACCCAGTACTTC
CASSFGRGGSLQETQYF
>TRBJ2-2|TRBV27|-|-
TGTGCCAGCAGTGACGAGGGTCCCACCGGGGAGCTGTTTTTT
CASSDEGPTGELFF
>TRBJ2-7|TRBV7-9|TRBD1|few
TGTGCCAGCAGCTTAGCCAGGGGGAATAACTCCTACGAGCAGTACTTC
CASSLARGNNSYEQYF
>TRBJ1-1|TRBV19|-|-
TGTGCCAGTAGTATTTGGGCTACATCGAACACTGAAGCTTTCTTT
CASSIWATSNTEAFF
>TRBJ1-1|TRBV7-8|-|-
TGTGCCAGCAGCTTAAGCAGGGGGAACACTGAAGCTTTCTTT
CASSLSRGNTEAFF
>TRBJ1-3|TRBV5-6|TRBD1|-
TGTGCCAGCAGCTTGGCTGGGACAGGGGGCAGAAACACCATATATTTT
CASSLAGTGGRNTIYF
>TRBJ1-1|TRBV7-9|TRBD1|-
TGTGCCAGCGTACTGCAGGGGGTAGCTGAAGCTTTCTTT
CASVLQGVAEAFF
>TRBJ2-1|TRBV29-1|TRBD2|-
TGCAGCGTCCCACTGGGGGGGAGCTCCTACAATGAGCAGTTCTTC
CSVPLGGSSYNEQFF
>TRBJ2-7|TRBV9|TRBD2|-
TGTGCCAGCAGCTCCACAGCGGGGGTCTACGAGCAGTACTTC
CASSSTAGVYEQYF
>TRBJ2-7|TRBV5-1|-|once
TGCGCCAGCAGCTTGGCCCGTAGCGGCTACGAGCAGTACTTC
CASSLARSGYEQYF
>TRBJ1-1|TRBV4-2|-|-
TGTGCCAGCAGCCAGGCCGGGAGGGAGAACACTGAAGCTTTCTTT
CASSQAGRENTEAFF
>TRBJ2-3|TRBV6-4|-|-
TGTGCCAGCAGCGGCGGGGAAGCAGATACGCAGTATTTT
CASSGGEADTQYF
>TRBJ2-3|TRBV28|TRBD2|-
TGTGCCAGCAGTTTCCCCCTGACTAGCGGGAGCCCAGATACGCAGTATTTT
CASSFPLTSGSPDTQYF
>TRBJ1-2|TRBV5-5|TRBD1|-
TGTGCCAGCAGCAAAGACAGGGGGGATGGCTACACCTTC
CASSKDRGDGYTF
>TRBJ2-5|TRBV18|-|few
TGTGCCAGCTCACCACCGGTCAGGGGCTTCCAAGAGACCCAGTACTTC
CASSPPVRGFQETQYF
>TRBJ1-6|TRBV7-9|-|-
TGTTCCAGCAGCTCCTTAGCGGGGCAGGGTAATTCACCCCTCCACTTT
CSSSSLAGQGNSPLHF
>TRBJ1-5|TRBV15|-|few
TGTGCCACCAGCAGCGTAACGGGTATAGGCAATCAGCCCCAGCATTTT
CATSSVTGIGNQPQHF
>TRBJ1-4|TRBV5-1|-|-
TGCGCCAGCAGCTTGAGCTCGGGGGTGTTAGGTGAAAAACTGTTTTTT
CASSLSSGVLGEKLFF
>TRBJ1-2|TRBV7-2|-|-
TGTGCCAGCAGCACAAAACAGGGACTACCTTTTGGCTACACCTTC
CASSTKQGLPFGYTF
>TRBJ1-2|TRBV18|-|-
TGTGCCAGCTCACCGGACTGGCGGGACTATGGCTACACCTTC
CASSPDWRDYGYTF
>TRBJ1-2|TRBV19|TRBD1|once
TGTGCCAGTAGTCCGACAGGGGTTCTTTACTATGGCTACACCTTC
CASSPTGVLYYGYTF
>TRBJ2-7|TRBV11-2|-|-
TGTGCCAGCAGCGAATCGTCCAGGGCTGCCGGCTACGAGCAGTACTTC
CASSESSRAAGYEQYF
>TRBJ2-2|TRBV5-1|TRBD2|-
TGCGCCAGCAGCCCGAGACTAGCGGGAGTAGATACCGGGGAGCTGTTTTTT
CASSPRLAGVDTGELFF
>TRBJ2-2|TRBV11-1|TRBD1|-
TGTGCCAGCAGCTTAAGACAGGGGGGCGCCGGGGAGCTGTTTTTT
CASSLRQGGAGELFF
>TRBJ1-2|TRBV5-1|-|-
TGCGCCAGCAGTCGCGGGACCATCGACTATGGCGGCTACACCTTC
CASSRGTIDYGGYTF
>TRBJ2-1|TRBV7-3|-|-
TGTGCCAGCAGCAATCAAGGAACAGGGAACAATGAGCAGTTCTTC
CASSNQGTGNNEQFF
>TRBJ1-2|TRBV7-2|TRBD1|-
TGTGCCAGCAGCCCAGGGACAGGGGAGGCCAGCGGCTACACCTTC
CASSPGTGEASGYTF
>TRBJ1-2|TRBV28|TRBD1|-
TGTGCCAGCAGTCTACCTGACAGGGTGGGTGGCTACACCTTC
CASSLPDRVGGYTF
>TRBJ1-1|TRBV4-1|-|-
TGCGCCAGCAGCCAGGGGCCAGGGGCGAACACTGAAGCTTTCTTT
CASSQGPGANTEAFF
>TRBJ1-5|TRBV5-6|-|-
TGTGCCAGCAGCTCCACCCAGAAGTATAGCAATCAGCCCCAGCATTTT
CASSSTQKYSNQPQHF
>TRBJ2-2|TRBV5-1|TRBD1|-
TGCGCCAGCAGCTTTGAAACAGGGGTCCCCGGGGAGCTGTTTTTT
CASSFETGVPGELFF
>TRBJ1-6|TRBV28|TRBD1|-
TGTGCCAGCAGTTTATCAGGGGGCGCGGTCTTCGGTTCACCCCCCCACTTT
CASSLSGGAVFGSPPHF
>TRBJ2-7|TRBV10-3|-|few
TGTGCCATCAGTGTAGAGAGTCACTACGAGCAGTACTTC
CAISVESHYEQYF